The rows below give T cell receptor beta chains drawn from one sample of a study of T-cell reconstitution after alpha-beta-depleted transplantation in children. TCRdb independently ran MiXCR on the PCR reads; one entry per CDR3 protein. The profile shows 440,000 or so distinct CDR3 sequences, roughly 10% of them singletons. This specimen was PBMCs from the stem cell graft donor, taken from the stem cell graft. All receptors derive from a human donor who donated a stem cell graft to a child with acute myeloid leukemia. The CDR3 runs from the conserved cysteine through the conserved F or W. D genes are given only for firm matches. Rows may omit the clone size; those that give it use once, few, many or a size class.

d_call: NA
j_call: TRBJ2-3
cdr3_length: 15
v_call: TRBV4-1
clone_size: NA
cdr3_nt: TGCGCCAGCAGCCAAGAGGGTGCGGGGACGGATACGCAGTATTTT
cdr3_aa: CASSQEGAGTDTQYF

d_call: NA
j_call: TRBJ2-3
cdr3_length: 16
v_call: TRBV7-2
clone_size: few
cdr3_nt: TGTGCCAGCAGCTTAGACGGTCGCGGAATCACAGATACGCAGTATTTT
cdr3_aa: CASSLDGRGITDTQYF

d_call: NA
j_call: TRBJ1-6
cdr3_length: 15
v_call: TRBV12-3/TRBV12-4
clone_size: few
cdr3_nt: TGTGCCAGCAGTTTAGGGGGCCGATGGAATTCACCCCTCCACTTT
cdr3_aa: CASSLGGRWNSPLHF

d_call: TRBD2
j_call: TRBJ2-1
cdr3_length: 15
v_call: TRBV5-6
clone_size: few
cdr3_nt: TGTGCCAGCAGCTTGGCGCTAGCGGAGAACAATGAGCAGTTCTTC
cdr3_aa: CASSLALAENNEQFF

d_call: NA
j_call: TRBJ2-5
cdr3_length: 13
v_call: TRBV3-1
clone_size: few
cdr3_nt: TGTGCCAGCAGCCAAGATATTCTCCCGGTGCAGTACTTC
cdr3_aa: CASSQDILPVQYF

d_call: TRBD1
j_call: TRBJ2-2
cdr3_length: 14
v_call: TRBV10-3
clone_size: NA
cdr3_nt: TGTGCCATCAGATCTGGGACAGGGGCCGGGGAGCTGTTTTTT
cdr3_aa: CAIRSGTGAGELFF

d_call: NA
j_call: TRBJ2-5
cdr3_length: 12
v_call: TRBV29-1
clone_size: NA
cdr3_nt: TGCAGCGTTGGAGCGGATTCTGGGACCCAGTACTTC
cdr3_aa: CSVGADSGTQYF

d_call: NA
j_call: TRBJ1-2
cdr3_length: 15
v_call: TRBV4-2
clone_size: many
cdr3_nt: TGTGCCAGCAGCCAGCAGGGAAACGGATTCTATGGCTACACCTTC
cdr3_aa: CASSQQGNGFYGYTF

d_call: NA
j_call: TRBJ2-5
cdr3_length: 16
v_call: TRBV7-8
clone_size: NA
cdr3_nt: TGTGCCAGCACCCCTCAGGTGGTGGCACCTTGGGAGACCCAGTACTTC
cdr3_aa: CASTPQVVAPWETQYF

d_call: NA
j_call: TRBJ2-1
cdr3_length: 14
v_call: TRBV5-1
clone_size: NA
cdr3_nt: TGCGCCAGCAGCAGGATGGACCCCACCGATGAGCAGTTCTTC
cdr3_aa: CASSRMDPTDEQFF

d_call: NA
j_call: TRBJ2-2
cdr3_length: 15
v_call: TRBV4-3
clone_size: few
cdr3_nt: TGCGCCAGCAGCCAAGGGGGCTGGGACACCGGGGAGCTGTTTTTT
cdr3_aa: CASSQGGWDTGELFF

d_call: NA
j_call: TRBJ2-6
cdr3_length: 16
v_call: TRBV4-3
clone_size: many
cdr3_nt: TGCGCCAGCAGCCAAGACGGAGGGGCTGGGGCCAACGTCCTGACTTTC
cdr3_aa: CASSQDGGAGANVLTF

d_call: NA
j_call: TRBJ2-5
cdr3_length: 13
v_call: TRBV7-2
clone_size: few
cdr3_nt: TGTGCCAGCAGCCAACAGGAGGGGTCGACCCAGTACTTC
cdr3_aa: CASSQQEGSTQYF

d_call: NA
j_call: TRBJ2-1
cdr3_length: 15
v_call: TRBV27
clone_size: many
cdr3_nt: TGTGCCAGCAGTTTATTCGGCCAGAATTACAATGAGCAGTTCTTC
cdr3_aa: CASSLFGQNYNEQFF

d_call: NA
j_call: TRBJ1-1
cdr3_length: 14
v_call: TRBV7-9
clone_size: many
cdr3_nt: TGTGCCAGCAGCCCCATAGCGGCTAACACTGAAGCTTTCTTT
cdr3_aa: CASSPIAANTEAFF

d_call: NA
j_call: TRBJ2-3
cdr3_length: 13
v_call: TRBV5-5
clone_size: few
cdr3_nt: TGTGCCAGCAGCGTGCCCAACGGAGATACGCAGTATTTT
cdr3_aa: CASSVPNGDTQYF

d_call: NA
j_call: TRBJ1-5
cdr3_length: 17
v_call: TRBV23-1
clone_size: once
cdr3_nt: TGCGCCTGGAGACAGGTCGGCGTCCCGTATAGCAATCAGCCCCAGCATTTT
cdr3_aa: CAWRQVGVPYSNQPQHF

d_call: TRBD2
j_call: TRBJ2-1
cdr3_length: 12
v_call: TRBV20-1
clone_size: few
cdr3_nt: TGCAGTGCTGATACTAGCGTAGATGAGCAGTTCTTC
cdr3_aa: CSADTSVDEQFF

d_call: NA
j_call: TRBJ1-2
cdr3_length: 14
v_call: TRBV30
clone_size: NA
cdr3_nt: TGTGCCTGGAGTGCCCCAGGGGCTAACTATGGCTACACCTTC
cdr3_aa: CAWSAPGANYGYTF

d_call: NA
j_call: TRBJ2-1
cdr3_length: 18
v_call: TRBV20-1
clone_size: few
cdr3_nt: TGCAGTGCAGATAATTCCGGGACATCCGGATTAGCCAACAATGAGCAGTTCTTC
cdr3_aa: CSADNSGTSGLANNEQFF

d_call: NA
j_call: TRBJ2-2
cdr3_length: 14
v_call: TRBV20-1
clone_size: few
cdr3_nt: TGCAGTGCTAGTCCCCCAGGGTTTACCGGGGAGCTGTTTTTT
cdr3_aa: CSASPPGFTGELFF

d_call: NA
j_call: TRBJ2-1
cdr3_length: 15
v_call: TRBV30
clone_size: NA
cdr3_nt: TGTGCCTGGAGTGGTGAGCGGCAAGCGGACAATGAGCAGTTCTTC
cdr3_aa: CAWSGERQADNEQFF

d_call: NA
j_call: TRBJ2-1
cdr3_length: 12
v_call: TRBV30
clone_size: NA
cdr3_nt: TGTGCCTGGATGGGGGGCCTTAATGAGCAGTTCTTC
cdr3_aa: CAWMGGLNEQFF

d_call: NA
j_call: TRBJ2-1
cdr3_length: 14
v_call: TRBV29-1
clone_size: few
cdr3_nt: TGCAGCGTCGCAAGGGGGAGCTCCTACAATGAGCAGTTCTTC
cdr3_aa: CSVARGSSYNEQFF

d_call: NA
j_call: TRBJ1-1
cdr3_length: 11
v_call: TRBV12-5
clone_size: few
cdr3_nt: TGTGCTAGTGGTTTGTTGAATGAAGCTTTCTTT
cdr3_aa: CASGLLNEAFF

d_call: NA
j_call: TRBJ2-7
cdr3_length: 13
v_call: TRBV5-5
clone_size: NA
cdr3_nt: TGTGCCAGCAGCTATGGCTGGCAGAGGGAGCAGTACTTC
cdr3_aa: CASSYGWQREQYF

d_call: NA
j_call: TRBJ1-5
cdr3_length: 13
v_call: TRBV20-1
clone_size: NA
cdr3_nt: TGCAGTGCTAGTTACGGGAAGGATCAGCCCCAGCATTTT
cdr3_aa: CSASYGKDQPQHF

d_call: NA
j_call: TRBJ2-5
cdr3_length: 12
v_call: TRBV20-1
clone_size: NA
cdr3_nt: TGCAGTGCTGGGGACAGCGGGGAGACCCAGTACTTC
cdr3_aa: CSAGDSGETQYF